Listed below are T cell receptor beta chains from one sample, sequenced in a study of human T cells and chemical hapten exposure. A single record per CDR3 protein comes from TCRdb applying MiXCR to the RACE reads. The sample has fewer than 150,000 distinct CDR3 sequences; roughly an eighth are singletons. The sample here was whole blood, taken in connection with sensitization to the hapten diphenylcyclopropenone (DPC). The source is a young man with alopecia areata. Some clones in this sample may be carry-over from other donors' samples. Each CDR3 is given with its conserved first and last residue. The D gene is left open where the match is weak. For some rows the clone size is stated as once, few or many, or as a class when expanded; others skip it.

d_call: .; clone_size: many; j_call: TRBJ1-6; v_call: TRBV6-5; cdr3_aa: CASSYARGSPLHF; cdr3_nt: TGTGCCAGCAGTTACGCCCGGGGTTCACCCCTCCACTTT
d_call: TRBD2; clone_size: many; j_call: TRBJ2-1; v_call: TRBV5-4; cdr3_aa: CASSFTGLAANNEQFF; cdr3_nt: TGTGCCAGCAGCTTCACGGGACTAGCGGCGAACAATGAGCAGTTCTTC
d_call: TRBD1; clone_size: many; j_call: TRBJ1-6; v_call: TRBV10-3; cdr3_aa: CAIRGTGVNSPLHF; cdr3_nt: TGTGCCATCAGGGGGACAGGGGTTAATTCACCCCTCCACTTT
d_call: .; clone_size: .; j_call: TRBJ2-2; v_call: TRBV7-2; cdr3_aa: CASMRDPGSGELFF; cdr3_nt: TGTGCCAGCATGCGGGACCCTGGCTCCGGGGAGCTGTTTTTT
d_call: TRBD1; clone_size: few; j_call: TRBJ1-4; v_call: TRBV6-5; cdr3_aa: CASSYSSGTVPEKLFF; cdr3_nt: TGTGCCAGCAGTTACTCGTCTGGGACAGTCCCTGAAAAACTGTTTTTT
d_call: .; clone_size: few; j_call: TRBJ2-1; v_call: TRBV7-8; cdr3_aa: CASSLRTTKPPNEQFF; cdr3_nt: TGTGCCAGCAGCTTAAGGACGACCAAGCCTCCCAATGAGCAGTTCTTC
d_call: .; clone_size: few; j_call: TRBJ1-6; v_call: TRBV11-2; cdr3_aa: CASSPDITFSPLHF; cdr3_nt: TGTGCCAGCAGCCCGGACATAACATTTTCACCCCTCCACTTT
d_call: TRBD2; clone_size: many; j_call: TRBJ2-1; v_call: TRBV28; cdr3_aa: CASSFEASGNNEQFF; cdr3_nt: TGTGCCAGCAGTTTTGAAGCTAGCGGGAACAATGAGCAGTTCTTC
d_call: .; clone_size: .; j_call: TRBJ1-6; v_call: TRBV4-1; cdr3_aa: CASSQEWVGSYNSPHHF; cdr3_nt: TGCGCCAGCAGCCAAGAATGGGTTGGGTCCTATAATTCACCCCACCACTTT
d_call: .; clone_size: few; j_call: TRBJ2-7; v_call: TRBV6-1; cdr3_aa: CASGFLGLGNYEQYF; cdr3_nt: TGTGCCAGCGGGTTTTTGGGGCTCGGTAACTACGAGCAGTACTTC
d_call: .; clone_size: .; j_call: TRBJ2-7; v_call: TRBV11-2; cdr3_aa: CASRQIQGRPTEQYF; cdr3_nt: TGTGCCAGCCGCCAGATTCAAGGCAGACCTACGGAGCAGTACTTC
d_call: .; clone_size: many; j_call: TRBJ2-1; v_call: TRBV7-7; cdr3_aa: CASSLDRVDNEQFF; cdr3_nt: TGTGCCAGCAGCTTAGACAGGGTAGACAATGAGCAGTTCTTC
d_call: .; clone_size: .; j_call: TRBJ1-6; v_call: TRBV7-6; cdr3_aa: CASSLNAPSGPKSPLHF; cdr3_nt: TGTGCCAGCAGCTTGAACGCCCCCTCCGGGCCAAAGTCACCCCTCCACTTT
d_call: .; clone_size: few; j_call: TRBJ2-1; v_call: TRBV11-2; cdr3_aa: CASSFQTSYNEQFF; cdr3_nt: TGTGCCAGCAGCTTCCAGACCTCCTACAATGAGCAGTTCTTC
d_call: .; clone_size: .; j_call: TRBJ2-7; v_call: TRBV11-2; cdr3_aa: CVSSTYEGYEQYF; cdr3_nt: TGTGTCAGCAGTACGTACGAAGGATACGAGCAGTACTTC
d_call: .; clone_size: .; j_call: TRBJ1-1; v_call: TRBV6-2/TRBV6-3; cdr3_aa: CASSWTRGVNTEAFF; cdr3_nt: TGTGCCAGCAGTTGGACCCGAGGGGTGAACACTGAAGCTTTCTTT
d_call: .; clone_size: .; j_call: TRBJ1-1; v_call: TRBV14; cdr3_aa: CASSPSFQGRTEAFF; cdr3_nt: TGTGCCAGCAGCCCCTCCTTTCAGGGTAGGACTGAAGCTTTCTTT
d_call: .; clone_size: few; j_call: TRBJ2-7; v_call: TRBV7-2; cdr3_aa: CASSLDSGRQDF; cdr3_nt: TGTGCCAGCAGCTTAGATAGCGGACGCCAGGACTTC
d_call: .; clone_size: .; j_call: TRBJ2-6; v_call: TRBV7-6; cdr3_aa: CASSLALRAGANVLTF; cdr3_nt: TGTGCCAGCAGCTTAGCGCTGAGGGCTGGGGCCAACGTCCTGACTTTC
d_call: .; clone_size: few; j_call: TRBJ2-5; v_call: TRBV12-3/TRBV12-4; cdr3_aa: CASSPTRVRETQYF; cdr3_nt: TGTGCCAGCAGCCCCACCCGGGTACGGGAGACCCAGTACTTC
d_call: .; clone_size: few; j_call: TRBJ1-5; v_call: TRBV12-3/TRBV12-4; cdr3_aa: CASSLSDPRKPQHF; cdr3_nt: TGTGCCAGCAGTTTATCCGACCCTAGGAAGCCCCAGCATTTT
d_call: TRBD1; clone_size: .; j_call: TRBJ1-1; v_call: TRBV18; cdr3_aa: CASSPEGAGNTEAFF; cdr3_nt: TGTGCCAGCTCACCCGAGGGGGCGGGGAACACTGAAGCTTTCTTT
d_call: TRBD1; clone_size: .; j_call: TRBJ2-3; v_call: TRBV20-1; cdr3_aa: CSAGGKGASSTDTQYF; cdr3_nt: TGCAGTGCTGGGGGAAAGGGGGCTTCTAGCACAGATACGCAGTATTTT
d_call: TRBD2; clone_size: .; j_call: TRBJ2-1; v_call: TRBV11-2; cdr3_aa: CASSLAGTSGGSSYNEQFF; cdr3_nt: TGTGCCAGCAGCTTAGCCGGGACTAGCGGGGGGAGCTCCTACAATGAGCAGTTCTTC
d_call: .; clone_size: many; j_call: TRBJ1-2; v_call: TRBV11-2; cdr3_aa: CASSLDHGDYGYTF; cdr3_nt: TGTGCCAGCAGCTTAGATCACGGTGACTATGGCTACACCTTC
d_call: .; clone_size: .; j_call: TRBJ1-5; v_call: TRBV27; cdr3_aa: CASSLQGYNQPQHF; cdr3_nt: TGTGCCAGCAGTTTACAAGGGTACAATCAGCCCCAGCATTTT
d_call: .; clone_size: many; j_call: TRBJ2-5; v_call: TRBV6-2/TRBV6-3; cdr3_aa: CASNVGRLQETQYF; cdr3_nt: TGTGCCAGCAACGTAGGACGTTTACAAGAGACCCAGTACTTC
d_call: .; clone_size: .; j_call: TRBJ1-6; v_call: TRBV10-3; cdr3_aa: CAISDRNNSPLHF; cdr3_nt: TGTGCCATCAGTGATAGGAATAATTCACCCCTCCACTTT
d_call: .; clone_size: few; j_call: TRBJ2-3; v_call: TRBV7-2; cdr3_aa: CASSFKYTDTQYF; cdr3_nt: TGTGCCAGCAGCTTCAAGTACACAGATACGCAGTATTTT
d_call: .; clone_size: .; j_call: TRBJ1-6; v_call: TRBV20-1; cdr3_aa: CSAREGATANSPLHF; cdr3_nt: TGCAGTGCTAGAGAAGGGGCGACCGCAAATTCACCCCTCCACTTT
d_call: .; clone_size: .; j_call: TRBJ1-2; v_call: TRBV5-1; cdr3_aa: CASSRDEGAGGYTF; cdr3_nt: TGCGCCAGCAGCCGGGATGAAGGGGCTGGTGGCTACACCTTC
d_call: .; clone_size: .; j_call: TRBJ2-5; v_call: TRBV4-2; cdr3_aa: CASSQDTSYETQYF; cdr3_nt: TGTGCCAGCAGCCAAGATACTAGCTATGAGACCCAGTACTTC
d_call: TRBD2; clone_size: .; j_call: TRBJ2-7; v_call: TRBV20-1; cdr3_aa: CSASARDYSYEQYF; cdr3_nt: TGCAGTGCTTCCGCGCGGGACTACTCCTACGAGCAGTACTTC
d_call: .; clone_size: few; j_call: TRBJ2-3; v_call: TRBV6-4; cdr3_aa: CASAGSTDTQYF; cdr3_nt: TGTGCCAGCGCGGGGAGTACAGATACGCAGTATTTT
d_call: .; clone_size: many; j_call: TRBJ1-5; v_call: TRBV19; cdr3_aa: CASSKTAGNQPQHF; cdr3_nt: TGTGCCAGTAGTAAGACAGCGGGCAATCAGCCCCAGCATTTT
d_call: TRBD2; clone_size: few; j_call: TRBJ2-3; v_call: TRBV12-3/TRBV12-4; cdr3_aa: CCAGGRTDTQYF; cdr3_nt: TGTTGTGCGGGGGGTCGCACAGATACGCAGTATTTT
d_call: .; clone_size: few; j_call: TRBJ2-7; v_call: TRBV7-2; cdr3_aa: CASSLRDPLYEQYF; cdr3_nt: TGTGCCAGCAGCTTGAGGGACCCCCTCTACGAGCAGTACTTC
d_call: .; clone_size: .; j_call: TRBJ2-3; v_call: TRBV12-3/TRBV12-4; cdr3_aa: CASSLTQQTMGLSLTDTQYF; cdr3_nt: TGTGCCAGCAGTCTAACCCAGCAAACAATGGGACTGTCGCTCACAGATACGCAGTATTTT
d_call: .; clone_size: .; j_call: TRBJ2-7; v_call: TRBV11-2; cdr3_aa: CASSLVIGTYYEQYF; cdr3_nt: TGTGCCAGCAGCTTAGTTATTGGCACGTACTACGAGCAGTACTTC
d_call: .; clone_size: few; j_call: TRBJ1-2; v_call: TRBV19; cdr3_aa: CASGRVLGGYTF; cdr3_nt: TGTGCCAGTGGAAGAGTCTTAGGAGGCTACACCTTC
d_call: TRBD1; clone_size: many; j_call: TRBJ1-2; v_call: TRBV6-5; cdr3_aa: CASSYRNRGSYGYTF; cdr3_nt: TGTGCCAGCAGTTACCGTAACAGGGGAAGCTATGGCTACACCTTC
d_call: TRBD1; clone_size: few; j_call: TRBJ1-4; v_call: TRBV10-3; cdr3_aa: CAISEEGGDEKLFF; cdr3_nt: TGTGCCATCAGTGAGGAAGGGGGCGATGAAAAACTGTTTTTT
d_call: TRBD2; clone_size: .; j_call: TRBJ2-6; v_call: TRBV29-1; cdr3_aa: CSVATSGGLAGANVLTF; cdr3_nt: TGCAGCGTCGCGACTAGCGGGGGTCTGGCTGGGGCCAACGTCCTGACTTTC
d_call: .; clone_size: few; j_call: TRBJ2-1; v_call: TRBV5-1; cdr3_aa: CASSISAPAYNEQFF; cdr3_nt: TGCGCCAGCAGCATAAGCGCCCCGGCCTACAATGAGCAGTTCTTC
d_call: .; clone_size: .; j_call: TRBJ2-2; v_call: TRBV21-1; cdr3_aa: CGRLNTGELFF; cdr3_nt: TGCGGGCGACTTAACACCGGGGAGCTGTTTTTT
d_call: .; clone_size: .; j_call: TRBJ1-2; v_call: TRBV11-2; cdr3_aa: CASSLGHGGYGYTF; cdr3_nt: TGTGCCAGCAGCTTAGGACACGGGGGCTATGGCTACACCTTC
d_call: TRBD1; clone_size: .; j_call: TRBJ2-5; v_call: TRBV5-6; cdr3_aa: CASSPYRGQRGQETQYF; cdr3_nt: TGTGCCAGCAGCCCTTACAGGGGGCAGCGCGGTCAAGAGACCCAGTACTTC
d_call: .; clone_size: few; j_call: TRBJ2-1; v_call: TRBV4-3; cdr3_aa: CASSQGITGNEQFF; cdr3_nt: TGCGCCAGCAGCCAAGGGATCACTGGGAATGAGCAGTTCTTC